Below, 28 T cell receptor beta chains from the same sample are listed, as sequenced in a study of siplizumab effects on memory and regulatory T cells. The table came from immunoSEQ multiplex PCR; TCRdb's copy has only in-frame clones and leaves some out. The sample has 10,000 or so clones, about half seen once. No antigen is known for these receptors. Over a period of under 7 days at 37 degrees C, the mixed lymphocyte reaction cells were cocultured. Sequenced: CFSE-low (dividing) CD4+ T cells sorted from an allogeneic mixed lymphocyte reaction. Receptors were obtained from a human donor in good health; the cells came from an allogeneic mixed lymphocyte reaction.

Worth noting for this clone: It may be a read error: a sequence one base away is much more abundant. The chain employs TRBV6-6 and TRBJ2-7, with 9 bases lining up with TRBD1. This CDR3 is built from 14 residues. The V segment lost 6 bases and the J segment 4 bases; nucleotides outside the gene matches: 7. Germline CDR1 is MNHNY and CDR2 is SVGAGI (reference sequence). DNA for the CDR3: TGTGCCAGCAGCATACAGGGGGCGGGGTACGAGCAGTACTTC. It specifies CASSIQGAGYEQYF.

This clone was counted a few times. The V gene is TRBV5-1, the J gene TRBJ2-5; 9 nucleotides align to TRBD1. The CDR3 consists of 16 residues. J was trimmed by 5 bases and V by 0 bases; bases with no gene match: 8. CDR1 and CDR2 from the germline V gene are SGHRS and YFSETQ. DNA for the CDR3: TGCGCCAGCAGCTTGGTGGCATTAACAGGGGGCGAGACCCAGTACTTC. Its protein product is CASSLVALTGGETQYF.

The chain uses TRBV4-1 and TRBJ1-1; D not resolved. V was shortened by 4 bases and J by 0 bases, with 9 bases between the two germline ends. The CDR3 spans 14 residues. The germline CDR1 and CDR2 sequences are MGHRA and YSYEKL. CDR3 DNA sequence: TGCGCCAGCAGCCTGCTTACCCTGAACACTGAAGCTTTCTTT. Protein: CASSLLTLNTEAFF.

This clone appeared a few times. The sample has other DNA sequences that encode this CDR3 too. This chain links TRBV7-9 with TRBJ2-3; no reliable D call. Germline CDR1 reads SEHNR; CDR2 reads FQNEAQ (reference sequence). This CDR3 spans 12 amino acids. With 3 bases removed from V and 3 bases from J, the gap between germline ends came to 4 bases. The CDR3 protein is CASSLSTDTQYF. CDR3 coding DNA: TGTGCCAGCAGCTTGTCGACAGATACGCAGTATTTT.

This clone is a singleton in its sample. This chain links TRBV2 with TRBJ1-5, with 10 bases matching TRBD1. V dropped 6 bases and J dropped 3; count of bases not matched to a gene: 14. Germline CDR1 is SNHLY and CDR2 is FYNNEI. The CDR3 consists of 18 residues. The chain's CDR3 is CASSVPRQGAITNQPQHF. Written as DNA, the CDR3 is TGTGCCAGCAGCGTCCCCCGACAGGGGGCGATCACCAATCAGCCCCAGCATTTT.

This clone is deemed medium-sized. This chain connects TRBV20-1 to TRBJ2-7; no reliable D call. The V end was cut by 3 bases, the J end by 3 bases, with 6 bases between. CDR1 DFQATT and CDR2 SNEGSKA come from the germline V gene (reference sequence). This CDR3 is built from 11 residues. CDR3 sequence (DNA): TGCAGTGCTAGGCCCGACTACGAGCAGTACTTC. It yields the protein CSARPDYEQYF.

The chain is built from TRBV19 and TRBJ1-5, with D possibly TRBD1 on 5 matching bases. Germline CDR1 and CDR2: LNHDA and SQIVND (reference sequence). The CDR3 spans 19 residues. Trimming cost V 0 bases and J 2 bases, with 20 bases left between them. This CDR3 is CASSIDIAGRREGNQPQHF. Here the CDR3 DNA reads TGTGCCAGTAGTATAGACATCGCAGGGAGAAGGGAGGGCAATCAGCCCCAGCATTTT.

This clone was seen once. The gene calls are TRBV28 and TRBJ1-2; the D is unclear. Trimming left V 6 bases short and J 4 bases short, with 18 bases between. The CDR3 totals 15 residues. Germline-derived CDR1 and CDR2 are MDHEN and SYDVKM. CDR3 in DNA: TGTGCCAGCAGACCGACCGGCAGACCGACCTATGGCTACACCTTC. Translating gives CASRPTGRPTYGYTF.

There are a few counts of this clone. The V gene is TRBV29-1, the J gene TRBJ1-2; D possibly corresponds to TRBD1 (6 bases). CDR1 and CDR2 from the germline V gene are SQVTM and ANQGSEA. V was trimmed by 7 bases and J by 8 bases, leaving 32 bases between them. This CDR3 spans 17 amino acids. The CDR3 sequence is CSATNKPPIQGGGGYTF. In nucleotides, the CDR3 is TGCAGCGCTACAAACAAACCCCCCATACAGGGTGGAGGAGGCTACACCTTC.

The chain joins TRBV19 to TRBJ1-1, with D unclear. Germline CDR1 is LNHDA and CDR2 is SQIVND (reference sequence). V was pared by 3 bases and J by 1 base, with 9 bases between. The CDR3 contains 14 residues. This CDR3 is CASSISGGNTEAFF. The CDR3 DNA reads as TGTGCCAGTAGTATCAGTGGCGGGAACACTGAAGCTTTCTTT.

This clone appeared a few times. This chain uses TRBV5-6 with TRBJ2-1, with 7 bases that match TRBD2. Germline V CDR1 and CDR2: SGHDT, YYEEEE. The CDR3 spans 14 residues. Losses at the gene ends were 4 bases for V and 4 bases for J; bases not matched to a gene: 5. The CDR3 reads CASSGDYGYNEQFF. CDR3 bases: TGTGCCAGCAGCGGGGACTATGGTTACAATGAGCAGTTCTTC.

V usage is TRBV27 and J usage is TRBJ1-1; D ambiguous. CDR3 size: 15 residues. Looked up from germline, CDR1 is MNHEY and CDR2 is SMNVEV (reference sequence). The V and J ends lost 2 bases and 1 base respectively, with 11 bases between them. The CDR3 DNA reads TGTGCCAGCAGTTTAGATCGAGTTGGGAACACTGAAGCTTTCTTT. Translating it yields CASSLDRVGNTEAFF.

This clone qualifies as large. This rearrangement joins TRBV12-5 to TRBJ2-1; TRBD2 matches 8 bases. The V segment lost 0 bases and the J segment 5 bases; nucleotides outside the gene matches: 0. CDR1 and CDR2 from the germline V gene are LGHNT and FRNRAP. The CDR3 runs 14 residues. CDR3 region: CASGLVAGDNEQFF. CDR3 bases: TGTGCTAGTGGTTTGGTAGCGGGAGACAATGAGCAGTTCTTC.

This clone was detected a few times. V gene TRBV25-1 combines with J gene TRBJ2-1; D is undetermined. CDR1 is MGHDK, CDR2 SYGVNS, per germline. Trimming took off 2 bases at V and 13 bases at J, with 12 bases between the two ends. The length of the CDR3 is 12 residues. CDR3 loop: CASSENGPPQFF. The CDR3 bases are TGTGCCAGCAGTGAAAACGGTCCCCCCCAGTTCTTC.

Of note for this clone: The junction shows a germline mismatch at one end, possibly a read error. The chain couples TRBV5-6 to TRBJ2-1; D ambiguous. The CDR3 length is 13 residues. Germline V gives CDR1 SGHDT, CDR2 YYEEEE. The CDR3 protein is CASNLFRYSEQFF. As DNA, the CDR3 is TGTGCCAGCAACCTCTTCCGGTACAGTGAGCAGTTCTTC.

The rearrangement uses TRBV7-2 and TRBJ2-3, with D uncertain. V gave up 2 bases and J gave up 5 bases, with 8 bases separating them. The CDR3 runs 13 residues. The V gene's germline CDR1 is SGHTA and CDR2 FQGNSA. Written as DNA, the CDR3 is TGTGCCAGCAGCTTACTTACGCGAGATACGCAGTATTTT. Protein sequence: CASSLLTRDTQYF.

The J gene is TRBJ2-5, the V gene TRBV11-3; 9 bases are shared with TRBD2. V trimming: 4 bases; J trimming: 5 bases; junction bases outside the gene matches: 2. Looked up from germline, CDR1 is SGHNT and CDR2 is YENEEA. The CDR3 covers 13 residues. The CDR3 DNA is TGTGCCAGCAGCTCCGGACTAGCGGAGACCCAGTACTTC. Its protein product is CASSSGLAETQYF.

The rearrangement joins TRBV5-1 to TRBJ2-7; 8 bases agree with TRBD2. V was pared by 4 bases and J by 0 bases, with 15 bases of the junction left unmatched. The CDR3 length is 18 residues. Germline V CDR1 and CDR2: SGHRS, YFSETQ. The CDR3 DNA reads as TGCGCCAGCAGCCATACCCTCCCACTAGCGGATCTCTCCTACGAGCAGTACTTC. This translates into CASSHTLPLADLSYEQYF.

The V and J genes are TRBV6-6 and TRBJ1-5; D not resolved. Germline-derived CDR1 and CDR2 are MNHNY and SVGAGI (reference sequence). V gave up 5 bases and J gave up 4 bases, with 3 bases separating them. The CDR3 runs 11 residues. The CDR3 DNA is TGTGCCAGCAGTAGGAATCAGCCCCAGCATTTT. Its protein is CASSRNQPQHF.

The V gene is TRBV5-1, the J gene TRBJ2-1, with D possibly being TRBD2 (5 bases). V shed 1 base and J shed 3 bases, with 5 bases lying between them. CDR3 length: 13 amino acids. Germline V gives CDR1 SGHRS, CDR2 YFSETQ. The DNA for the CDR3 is TGCGCCAGCAGCTTGACTAGCTACAATGAGCAGTTCTTC. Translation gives CASSLTSYNEQFF.

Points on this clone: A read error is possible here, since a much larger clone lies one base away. The CDR3 DNA follows: TGTGCCAGCAGCTTGGAATCTGGGGCCAACGTCCTGACTTTC. Translation gives CASSLESGANVLTF. This chain connects TRBV5-6 to TRBJ2-6, with unresolved D. V lost 0 bases, J lost 1 base, and 2 bases lay in between. This CDR3 has 14 amino acids. Germline lookup yields CDR1 SGHDT and CDR2 YYEEEE.

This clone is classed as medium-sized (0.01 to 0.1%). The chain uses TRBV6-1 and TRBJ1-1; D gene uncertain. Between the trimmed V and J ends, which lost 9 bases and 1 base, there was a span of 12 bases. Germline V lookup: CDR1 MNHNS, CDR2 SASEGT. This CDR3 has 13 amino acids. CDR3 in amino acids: CASRAEENTEAFF. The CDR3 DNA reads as TGTGCCAGTCGGGCCGAGGAGAACACTGAAGCTTTCTTT.

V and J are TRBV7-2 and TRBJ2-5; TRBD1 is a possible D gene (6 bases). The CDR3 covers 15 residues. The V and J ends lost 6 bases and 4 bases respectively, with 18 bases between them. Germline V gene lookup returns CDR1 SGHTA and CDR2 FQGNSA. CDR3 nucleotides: TGTGCCAGCAGTACAGCAGGGGCGCGGGTAGAGACCCAGTACTTC. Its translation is CASSTAGARVETQYF. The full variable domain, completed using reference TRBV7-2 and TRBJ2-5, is GAGVSQSPSNKVTEKGKDVELRCDPISGHTALYWYRQSLGQGLEFLIYFQGNSAPDKSGLPSDRFSAERTGGSVSTLTIQRTQQEDSAVYLCASSTAGARVETQYFGPGTRLLVL.

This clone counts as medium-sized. CDR3 residues: CASSVGGDKNIQYF. The CDR3 DNA sequence: TGTGCCAGCAGCGTAGGAGGAGACAAAAACATTCAGTACTTC. The chain has TRBV9 and TRBJ2-4; D is undetermined. Germline V lookup: CDR1 SGDLS, CDR2 YYNGEE. V was trimmed by 0 bases and J by 3 bases, leaving 7 bases between them. The CDR3 is 14 amino acids.

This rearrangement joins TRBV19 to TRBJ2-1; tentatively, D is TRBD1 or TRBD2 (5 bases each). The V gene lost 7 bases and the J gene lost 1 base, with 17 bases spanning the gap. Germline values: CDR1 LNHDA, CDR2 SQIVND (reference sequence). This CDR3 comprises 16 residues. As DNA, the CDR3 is TGTGCCAGTACCCCCCGAGGGGCGGGTTCCTACAATGAGCAGTTCTTC. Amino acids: CASTPRGAGSYNEQFF.

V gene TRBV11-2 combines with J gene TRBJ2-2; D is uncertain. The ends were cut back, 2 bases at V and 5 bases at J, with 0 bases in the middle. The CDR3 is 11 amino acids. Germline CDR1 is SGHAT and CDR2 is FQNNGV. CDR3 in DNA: TGTGCCAGCAGCTTAACCGGGGAGCTGTTTTTT. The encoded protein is CASSLTGELFF.

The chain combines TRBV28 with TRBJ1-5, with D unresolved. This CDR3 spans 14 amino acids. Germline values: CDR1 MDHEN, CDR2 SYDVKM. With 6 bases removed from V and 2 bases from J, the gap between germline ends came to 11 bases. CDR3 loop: CASRAPGGNQPQHF. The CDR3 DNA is TGTGCCAGCAGGGCCCCAGGCGGCAATCAGCCCCAGCATTTT.

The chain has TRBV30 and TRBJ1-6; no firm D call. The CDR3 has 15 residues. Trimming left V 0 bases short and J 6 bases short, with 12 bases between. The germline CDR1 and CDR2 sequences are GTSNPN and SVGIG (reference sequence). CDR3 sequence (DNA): TGTGCCTGGAGTGTACGTCTCTTGGGTAATTCACCCCTCCACTTT. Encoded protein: CAWSVRLLGNSPLHF.